The TCR beta chain under discussion was sequenced for a study of blood T cell repertoires in COVID-19. Study-wide context: Sites across the United States, Italy and Spain contributed samples from acute and convalescent COVID-19. PBMCs, B-cell-depleted T cells, or T cells were the source of the cDNA or gDNA that made up the material.

Methods used by the authors: Quantification of nucleated cells was approximated via reference gene primer amplification. Some clones are missing from TCRdb's copy, which holds only in-frame ones; the method was immunoSEQ multiplex PCR. The V and J calls and clone size were taken over from that table, and D and trimming were inferred from the DNA. The data contain approximately 82,000 clones, around 83% of them seen just once; the ten biggest clones take up about 15%. The material sequenced was peripheral blood. The TCR originated in a woman aged 55-70 years with acute or convalescent COVID-19.

CDR3 residues: CASSLAPGDGYTF. CDR3 nucleotide sequence: TGTGCCAGCAGCTTAGCCCCAGGTGATGGCTACACCTTC. V usage is TRBV7-2 and J usage is TRBJ1-2; no clear D gene. The V gene's germline CDR1 is SGHTA and CDR2 FQGNSA. The CDR3 loop spans 13 amino acids. Trimming stripped 0 bases from V and 6 bases from J, with 8 bases between.